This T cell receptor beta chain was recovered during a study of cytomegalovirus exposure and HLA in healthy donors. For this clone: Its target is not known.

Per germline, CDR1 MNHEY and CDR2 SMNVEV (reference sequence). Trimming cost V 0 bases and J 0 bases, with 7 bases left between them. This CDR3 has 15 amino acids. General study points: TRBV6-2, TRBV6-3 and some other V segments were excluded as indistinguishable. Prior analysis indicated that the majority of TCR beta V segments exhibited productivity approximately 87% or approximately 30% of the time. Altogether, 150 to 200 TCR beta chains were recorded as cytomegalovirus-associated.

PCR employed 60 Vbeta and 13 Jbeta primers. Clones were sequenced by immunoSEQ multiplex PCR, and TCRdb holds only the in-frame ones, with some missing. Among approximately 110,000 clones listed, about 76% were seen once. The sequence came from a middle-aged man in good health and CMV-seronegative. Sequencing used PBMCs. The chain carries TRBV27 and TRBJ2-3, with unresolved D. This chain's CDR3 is CASSLSGFSTDTQYF. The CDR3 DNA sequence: TGTGCCAGCAGTTTATCCGGGTTTAGCACAGATACGCAGTATTTT.